The TCR beta chain described here comes from a study of blood T cell repertoires in COVID-19. As for the study in general: Acute-phase and convalescent COVID-19 samples originated in the United States, Italy and Spain.

Study processing details: Nucleated cell number was recorded as an estimate derived from reference gene primer amplification. Using immunoSEQ multiplex PCR, the repertoire was profiled, and TCRdb retains in-frame clones only, with some absent. From that table come the V and J calls and clone size; the DNA was used to work out D and trimming. Found here are fewer than 350,000 clones, 80% to 90% of them singletons; the top ten hold over 9.5%. The CDR3 extends over 16 amino acids. The clonotype comes from a woman in her 30s with COVID-19, enrolled during active disease. Sequenced sample: peripheral blood. This chain uses TRBV21-1 with TRBJ1-3; TRBD1 is taken as the D call from the table, unchecked against the DNA. TRBV21-1 is classified as a pseudogene. The CDR3 region is CASSGTGEWTGNTIYF. CDR3 sequence (DNA): TGTGCCAGCAGCGGTACAGGGGAATGGACTGGAAACACCATATATTTT.